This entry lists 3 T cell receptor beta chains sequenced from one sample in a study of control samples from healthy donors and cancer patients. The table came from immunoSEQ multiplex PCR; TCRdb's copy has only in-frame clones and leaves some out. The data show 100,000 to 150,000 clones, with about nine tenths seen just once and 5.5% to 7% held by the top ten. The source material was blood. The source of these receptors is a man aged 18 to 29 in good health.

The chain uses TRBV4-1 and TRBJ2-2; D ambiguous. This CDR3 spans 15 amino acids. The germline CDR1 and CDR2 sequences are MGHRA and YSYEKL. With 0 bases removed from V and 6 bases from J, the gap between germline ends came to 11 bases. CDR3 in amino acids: CASSQERIRAGELFF. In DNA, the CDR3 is TGCGCCAGCAGCCAAGAGAGAATTAGGGCCGGGGAGCTGTTTTTT.

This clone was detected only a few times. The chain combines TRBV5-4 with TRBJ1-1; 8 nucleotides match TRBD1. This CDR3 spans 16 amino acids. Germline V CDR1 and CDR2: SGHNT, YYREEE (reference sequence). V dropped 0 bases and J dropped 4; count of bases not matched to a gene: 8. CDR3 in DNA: TGTGCCAGCAGCTTGGGGGGGACAGGAGGGCTCACTGAAGCTTTCTTT. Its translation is CASSLGGTGGLTEAFF.

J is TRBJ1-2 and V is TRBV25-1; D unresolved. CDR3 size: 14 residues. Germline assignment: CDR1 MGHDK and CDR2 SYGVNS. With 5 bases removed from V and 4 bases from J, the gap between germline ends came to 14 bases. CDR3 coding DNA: TGTGCCAGCAGTCCACCCCGGGCAGGCTATGGCTACACCTTC. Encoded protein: CASSPPRAGYGYTF.